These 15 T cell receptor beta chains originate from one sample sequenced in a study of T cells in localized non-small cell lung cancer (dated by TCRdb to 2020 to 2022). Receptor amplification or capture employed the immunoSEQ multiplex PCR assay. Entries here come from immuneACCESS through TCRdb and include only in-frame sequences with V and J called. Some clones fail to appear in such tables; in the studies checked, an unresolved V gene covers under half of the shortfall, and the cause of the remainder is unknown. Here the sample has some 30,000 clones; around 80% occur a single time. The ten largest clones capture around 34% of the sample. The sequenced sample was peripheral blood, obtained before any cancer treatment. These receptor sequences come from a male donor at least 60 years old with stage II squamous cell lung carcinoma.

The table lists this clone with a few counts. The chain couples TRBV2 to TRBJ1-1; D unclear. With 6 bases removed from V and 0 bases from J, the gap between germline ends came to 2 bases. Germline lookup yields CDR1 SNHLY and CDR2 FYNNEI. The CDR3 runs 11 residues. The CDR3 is CASRMNTEAFF. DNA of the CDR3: TGTGCCAGCAGAATGAACACTGAAGCTTTCTTT.

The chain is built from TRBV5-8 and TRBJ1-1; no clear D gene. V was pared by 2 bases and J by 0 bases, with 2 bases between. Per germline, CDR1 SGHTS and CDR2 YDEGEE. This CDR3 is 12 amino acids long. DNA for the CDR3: TGTGCCAGCAGCTTTCTGAACACTGAAGCTTTCTTT. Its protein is CASSFLNTEAFF.

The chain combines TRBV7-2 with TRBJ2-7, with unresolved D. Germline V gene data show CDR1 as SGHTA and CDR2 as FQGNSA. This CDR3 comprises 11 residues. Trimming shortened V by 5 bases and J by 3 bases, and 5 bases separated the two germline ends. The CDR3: CASSHSYEQYF. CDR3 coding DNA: TGTGCCAGCAGCCATAGCTACGAGCAGTACTTC.

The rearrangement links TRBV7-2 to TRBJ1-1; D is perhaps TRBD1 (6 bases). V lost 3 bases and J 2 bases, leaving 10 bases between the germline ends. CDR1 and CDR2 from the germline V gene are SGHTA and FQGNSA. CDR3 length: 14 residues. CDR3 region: CASSFTGSNTEAFF. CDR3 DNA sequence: TGTGCCAGCAGCTTTACAGGGTCAAACACTGAAGCTTTCTTT.

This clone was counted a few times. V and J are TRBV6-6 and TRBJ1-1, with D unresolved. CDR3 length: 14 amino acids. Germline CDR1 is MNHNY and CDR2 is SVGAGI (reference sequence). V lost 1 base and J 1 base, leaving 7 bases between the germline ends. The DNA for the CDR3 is TGTGCCAGCAGTTACTTCGAGGAGAACACTGAAGCTTTCTTT. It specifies CASSYFEENTEAFF.

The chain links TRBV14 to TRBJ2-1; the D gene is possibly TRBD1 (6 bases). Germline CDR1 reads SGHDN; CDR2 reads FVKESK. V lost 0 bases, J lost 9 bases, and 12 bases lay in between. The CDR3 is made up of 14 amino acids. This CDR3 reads CASSQDLLGGEQFF. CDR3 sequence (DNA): TGTGCCAGCAGCCAAGATCTTCTAGGGGGTGAGCAGTTCTTC. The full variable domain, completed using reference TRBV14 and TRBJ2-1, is EAGVTQFPSHSVIEKGQTVTLRCDPISGHDNLYWYRRVMGKEIKFLLHFVKESKQDESGMPNNRFLAERTGGTYSTLKVQPAELEDSGVYFCASSQDLLGGEQFFGPGTRLTVL.

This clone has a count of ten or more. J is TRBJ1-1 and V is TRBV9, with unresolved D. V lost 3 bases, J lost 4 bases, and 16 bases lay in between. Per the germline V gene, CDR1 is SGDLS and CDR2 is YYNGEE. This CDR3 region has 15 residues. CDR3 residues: CASSGTAPGVTEAFF. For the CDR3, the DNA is TGTGCCAGCAGCGGTACAGCACCCGGGGTCACTGAAGCTTTCTTT.

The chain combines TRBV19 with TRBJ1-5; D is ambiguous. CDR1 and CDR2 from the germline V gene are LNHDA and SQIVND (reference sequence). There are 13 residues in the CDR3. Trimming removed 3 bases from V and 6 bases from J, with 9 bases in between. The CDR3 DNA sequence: TGTGCCAGTAGTATCGACGTTAGTCAGCCCCAGCATTTT. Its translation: CASSIDVSQPQHF.

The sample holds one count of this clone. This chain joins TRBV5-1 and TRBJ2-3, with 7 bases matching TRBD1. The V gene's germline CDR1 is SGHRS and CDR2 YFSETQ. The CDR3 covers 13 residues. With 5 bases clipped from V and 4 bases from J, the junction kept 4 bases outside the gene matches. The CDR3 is CASSLTGADTQYF. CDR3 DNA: TGCGCCAGCAGTTTAACAGGGGCAGATACGCAGTATTTT.

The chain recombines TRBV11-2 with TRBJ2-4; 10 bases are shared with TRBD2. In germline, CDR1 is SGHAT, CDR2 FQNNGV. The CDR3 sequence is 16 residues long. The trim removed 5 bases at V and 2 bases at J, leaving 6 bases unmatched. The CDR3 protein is CASSPGLAQTKNIQYF. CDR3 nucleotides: TGTGCCAGCAGCCCGGGACTAGCGCAAACCAAAAACATTCAGTACTTC.

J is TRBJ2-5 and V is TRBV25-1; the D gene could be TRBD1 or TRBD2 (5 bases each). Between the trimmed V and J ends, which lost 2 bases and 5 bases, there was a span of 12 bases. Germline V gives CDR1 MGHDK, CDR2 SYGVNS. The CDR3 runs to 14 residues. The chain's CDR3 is CASSEQGTGETQYF. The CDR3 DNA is TGTGCCAGCAGTGAACAAGGGACGGGGGAGACCCAGTACTTC.

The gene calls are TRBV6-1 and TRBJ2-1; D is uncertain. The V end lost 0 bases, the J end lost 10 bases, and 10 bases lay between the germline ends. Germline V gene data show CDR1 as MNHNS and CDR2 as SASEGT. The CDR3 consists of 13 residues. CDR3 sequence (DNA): TGTGCCAGCAGTGAAGCCCTACCGGGCGAGCAGTTCTTC. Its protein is CASSEALPGEQFF.

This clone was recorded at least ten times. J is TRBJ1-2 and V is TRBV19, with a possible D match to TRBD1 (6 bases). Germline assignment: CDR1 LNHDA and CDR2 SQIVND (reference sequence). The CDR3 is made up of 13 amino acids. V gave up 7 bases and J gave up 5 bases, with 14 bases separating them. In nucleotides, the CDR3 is TGTGCCAGTACCAGGGGCGGCCTATATGGCTACACCTTC. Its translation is CASTRGGLYGYTF. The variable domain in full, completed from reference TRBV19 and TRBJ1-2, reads DGGITQSPKYLFRKEGQNVTLSCEQNLNHDAMYWYRQDPGQGLRLIYYSQIVNDFQKGDIAEGYSVSREKKESFPLTVTSAQKNPTAFYLCASTRGGLYGYTFGSGTRLTVV.

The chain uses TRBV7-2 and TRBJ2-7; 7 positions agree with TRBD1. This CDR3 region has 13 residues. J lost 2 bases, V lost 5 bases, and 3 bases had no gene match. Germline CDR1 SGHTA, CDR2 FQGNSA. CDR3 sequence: CASSRTGPYEQYF. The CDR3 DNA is TGTGCCAGCAGCCGGACAGGACCCTACGAGCAGTACTTC.

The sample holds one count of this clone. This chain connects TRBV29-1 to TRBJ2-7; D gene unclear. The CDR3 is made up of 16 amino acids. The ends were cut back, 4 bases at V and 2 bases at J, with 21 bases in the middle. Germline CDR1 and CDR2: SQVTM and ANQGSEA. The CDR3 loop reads CSVAPAATKITYEQYF. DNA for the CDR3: TGCAGCGTTGCCCCCGCGGCCACGAAGATAACCTACGAGCAGTACTTC.